The sequence of this T cell receptor beta chain was determined in a study of T cells in Graves' hyperthyroidism and ophthalmopathy. Looking at the study overall: Prior to any treatment, at the point of initial diagnosis, peripheral blood was collected.

TCR beta CDR3 sequences were amplified from RNA transcripts. With the HTBI primer set, the TCR CDR3 went through a first round of RT-PCR. TCRdb redid the calling of the multiplex PCR reads with MiXCR, one entry per CDR3 protein. In the table there are around 520,000 distinct CDR3 sequences, around a quarter of which are singletons. The CDR3 has 11 residues. V lost 8 bases and J 6 bases, leaving 10 bases between the germline ends. The origin of this receptor is a woman under 40 with Graves' ophthalmopathy. The chain uses TRBV12-3 or TRBV12-4 and TRBJ1-2; D not resolved. The sample comprised blood. As DNA, the CDR3 is TGTGCCAGCGGGGTCGTGGATGGCTACACCTTC. The encoded protein is CASGVVDGYTF.